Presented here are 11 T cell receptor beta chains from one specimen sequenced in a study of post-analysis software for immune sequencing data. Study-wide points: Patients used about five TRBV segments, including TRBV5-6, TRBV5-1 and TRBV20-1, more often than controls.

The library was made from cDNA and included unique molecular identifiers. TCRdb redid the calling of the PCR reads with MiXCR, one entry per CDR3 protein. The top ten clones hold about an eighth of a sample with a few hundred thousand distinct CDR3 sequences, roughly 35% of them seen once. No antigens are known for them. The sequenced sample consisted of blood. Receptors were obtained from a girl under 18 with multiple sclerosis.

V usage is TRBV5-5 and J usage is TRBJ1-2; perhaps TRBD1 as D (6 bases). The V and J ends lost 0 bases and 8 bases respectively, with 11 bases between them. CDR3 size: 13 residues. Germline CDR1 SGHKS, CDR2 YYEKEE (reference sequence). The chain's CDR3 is CASSLVGGQGYTF. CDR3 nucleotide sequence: TGTGCCAGCAGCTTGGTTGGGGGGCAGGGCTACACCTTC.

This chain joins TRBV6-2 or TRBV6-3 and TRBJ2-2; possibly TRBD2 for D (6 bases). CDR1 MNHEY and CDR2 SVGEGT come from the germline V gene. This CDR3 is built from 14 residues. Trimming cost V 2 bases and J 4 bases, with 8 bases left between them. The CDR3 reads CASSYLGGTGELFF. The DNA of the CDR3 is TGTGCCAGCAGTTACCTCGGGGGCACCGGGGAGCTGTTTTTT.

CDR3 sequence (DNA): TGTGCCAGCAGCTGGGGACAGTCCTACGAGCAGTACTTC. Encoded protein: CASSWGQSYEQYF. The genes are TRBV7-3 and TRBJ2-7; 7 nucleotides agree with TRBD1. CDR1 and CDR2 from the germline V gene are SGHTA and FQGTGA. The trim removed 4 bases at V and 1 base at J, leaving 1 base unmatched. CDR3 length: 13 residues. Supplemented by reference TRBV7-3 and TRBJ2-7, the full variable domain reads GAGVSQTPSNKVTEKGKYVELRCDPISGHTALYWYRQSLGQGPEFLIYFQGTGAADDSGLPNDRFFAVRPEGSVSTLKIQRTERGDSAVYLCASSWGQSYEQYFGPGTRLTVT.

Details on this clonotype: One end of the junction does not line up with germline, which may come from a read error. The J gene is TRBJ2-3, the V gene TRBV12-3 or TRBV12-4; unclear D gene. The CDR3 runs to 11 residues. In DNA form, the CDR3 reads TGTGCCAACAGTTTCACAGATACGCAGTATTTT. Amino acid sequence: CANSFTDTQYF.

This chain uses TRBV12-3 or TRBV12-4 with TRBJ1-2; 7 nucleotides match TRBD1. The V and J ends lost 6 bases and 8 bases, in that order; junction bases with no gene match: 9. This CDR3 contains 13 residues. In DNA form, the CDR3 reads TGTGCCAGCAGCCCGACAGGGTTGGGAGGCTACACCTTC. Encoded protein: CASSPTGLGGYTF.

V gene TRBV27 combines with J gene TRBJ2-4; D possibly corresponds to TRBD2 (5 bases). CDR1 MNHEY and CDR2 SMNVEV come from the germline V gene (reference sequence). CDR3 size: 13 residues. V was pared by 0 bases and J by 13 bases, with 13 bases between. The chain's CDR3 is CASSLSGGSEQYF. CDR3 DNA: TGTGCCAGCAGTTTATCTGGAGGCAGTGAGCAGTACTTC.

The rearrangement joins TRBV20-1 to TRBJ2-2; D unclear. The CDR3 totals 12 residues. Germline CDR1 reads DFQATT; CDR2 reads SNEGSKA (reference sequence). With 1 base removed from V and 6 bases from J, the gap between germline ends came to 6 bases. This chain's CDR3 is CSARGAAGELFF. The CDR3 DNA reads TGCAGTGCTAGAGGGGCGGCCGGGGAGCTGTTTTTT.

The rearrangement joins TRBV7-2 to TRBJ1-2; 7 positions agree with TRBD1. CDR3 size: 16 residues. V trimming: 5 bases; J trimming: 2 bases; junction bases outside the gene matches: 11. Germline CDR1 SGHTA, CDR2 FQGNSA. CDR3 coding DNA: TGTGCCAGCAGCCCCCTATCGGACAGGACGAACTATGGCTACACCTTC. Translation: CASSPLSDRTNYGYTF. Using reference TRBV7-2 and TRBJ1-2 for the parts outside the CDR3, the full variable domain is GAGVSQSPSNKVTEKGKDVELRCDPISGHTALYWYRQSLGQGLEFLIYFQGNSAPDKSGLPSDRFSAERTGGSVSTLTIQRTQQEDSAVYLCASSPLSDRTNYGYTFGSGTRLTVV.

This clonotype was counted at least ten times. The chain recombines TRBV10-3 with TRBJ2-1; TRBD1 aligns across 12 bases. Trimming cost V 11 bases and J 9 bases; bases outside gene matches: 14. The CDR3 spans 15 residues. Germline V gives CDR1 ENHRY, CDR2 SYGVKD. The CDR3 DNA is TGTGCCGCAGCGCCGGGACAGGGGGCTTTGCTTGAGCAGTTCTTC. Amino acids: CAAAPGQGALLEQFF.

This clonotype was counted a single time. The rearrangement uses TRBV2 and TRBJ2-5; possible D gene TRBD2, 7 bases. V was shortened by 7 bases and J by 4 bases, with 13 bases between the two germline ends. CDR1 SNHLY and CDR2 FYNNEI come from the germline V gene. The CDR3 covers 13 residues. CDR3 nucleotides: TGTGCCAGCACCTTGGGGGGGCCAGAGACCCAGTACTTC. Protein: CASTLGGPETQYF.

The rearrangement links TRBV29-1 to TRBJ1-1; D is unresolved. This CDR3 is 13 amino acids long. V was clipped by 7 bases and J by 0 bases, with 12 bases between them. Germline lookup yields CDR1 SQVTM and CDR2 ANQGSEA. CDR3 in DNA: TGCAGCGCCCTCAGTGCCATGAACACTGAAGCTTTCTTT. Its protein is CSALSAMNTEAFF.